These 17 T cell receptor beta chains came from one sample sequenced in a study of regulatory T cells in long-lasting Graves disease. Combining iRepertoire HTBI primers with Arm-PCR of CDR3 regions, the authors built TCR beta libraries. In TCRdb, the multiplex PCR reads were re-called with MiXCR into one record per CDR3 protein. The sample holds 440,000 or so distinct CDR3 sequences, about 16% seen once. As for time point: newly diagnosed GD, antithyroid drugs for less than 3 months. Researchers made the TCR library from RNA that was extracted from PBMCs. The same specimen was also included in a second study, on T cells in Graves' hyperthyroidism and ophthalmopathy.

Here the sequenced sample was peripheral blood mononuclear cells (PBMCs), taken at new diagnosis, from a patient treated with antithyroid drugs. The receptors originated from a woman aged 30 to 39 with Graves disease.

The table lists this clonotype with many counts. This chain links TRBV28 with TRBJ1-1; D is uncertain. The CDR3 runs 11 residues. V lost 7 bases and J 5 bases, leaving 8 bases between the germline ends. Germline values: CDR1 MDHEN, CDR2 SYDVKM. CDR3 sequence reads: CASNQGTEAFF. DNA for the CDR3: TGTGCCAGCAATCAAGGGACTGAAGCTTTCTTT.

The J gene is TRBJ2-7, the V gene TRBV10-1, with D uncertain. Trimming removed 5 bases at V and 6 bases at J, with 14 bases between. The CDR3 sequence is 13 residues long. Germline CDR1 and CDR2: WNHNN and SYGVQD (reference sequence). The CDR3 region is CASSPSGFSEQYF. As DNA, the CDR3 is TGCGCCAGCAGTCCCTCGGGTTTCTCCGAGCAGTACTTC.

The rearrangement uses TRBV6-2 or TRBV6-3 and TRBJ1-1, with D uncertain. The CDR3 consists of 13 residues. Trimming took off 2 bases at V and 5 bases at J, with 9 bases between the two ends. Germline-derived CDR1 and CDR2 are MNHEY and SVGEGT. The CDR3: CASSYLFRTEAFF. CDR3 coding DNA: TGTGCCAGCAGTTACCTTTTTCGAACTGAAGCTTTCTTT.

The chain uses TRBV6-1 and TRBJ1-4; unclear D gene. V lost 3 bases and J 10 bases, leaving 12 bases between the germline ends. CDR3 length: 13 residues. Germline loops: CDR1 MNHNS, CDR2 SASEGT. CDR3 in DNA: TGTGCCAGCAGTGATGGTGGGTGGGCAAAACTGTTTTTT. This encodes CASSDGGWAKLFF.

This clonotype was seen many times. The rearrangement joins TRBV7-2 to TRBJ2-7; 9 bases map to TRBD2. The ends lost 2 bases at V and 4 bases at J; junction bases unmatched: 3. The CDR3 has 14 amino acids. Germline CDR1 is SGHTA and CDR2 is FQGNSA. The CDR3 sequence: CASSLQAGGYEQYF. The CDR3 DNA follows: TGTGCCAGCAGCTTACAAGCGGGGGGATACGAGCAGTACTTC. The full variable domain, its missing parts supplied by reference TRBV7-2 and TRBJ2-7, is GAGVSQSPSNKVTEKGKDVELRCDPISGHTALYWYRQSLGQGLEFLIYFQGNSAPDKSGLPSDRFSAERTGGSVSTLTIQRTQQEDSAVYLCASSLQAGGYEQYFGPGTRLTVT.

About this clonotype: The junction does not match germline at one end; this may be a read error. CDR3 sequence (DNA): TGTGCCAGCCGCCCGGGGGCCCTTGAGGCATTTGAAGAGACCCCGTACTTC. Translation gives CASRPGALEAFEETPYF. The rearrangement uses TRBV11-2 and TRBJ2-5, with D perhaps being TRBD1 or TRBD2 (6 bases each). CDR1 and CDR2 (germline): SGHAT, FQNNGV. CDR3 length: 17 residues. Variable domain in full (rest from reference TRBV11-2 and TRBJ2-5): EAGVAQSPRYKIIEKRQSVAFWCNPISGHATLYWYQQILGQGPKLLIQFQNNGVVDDSQLPKDRFSAERLKGVDSTLKIQPAKLEDSAVYLCASRPGALEAFEETPYFGPGTRLLVL.

In its sample, this clonotype was seen many times. This chain uses TRBV5-1 with TRBJ2-2; D perhaps matches TRBD2 (6 bases). Germline V gene sequence: CDR1 SGHRS, CDR2 YFSETQ. V was cut by 0 bases and J by 6 bases, with 15 bases left in between. The CDR3 has 16 residues. CDR3: CASSLAGTARSGELFF. The CDR3 nucleotides read TGCGCCAGCAGCTTGGCCGGGACTGCAAGGTCCGGGGAGCTGTTTTTT.

In DNA form, the CDR3 reads TGTGCCAGCAGCTTAAACGGCGGAGGGGAGCTGTTTTTT. As protein: CASSLNGGGELFF. The J gene is TRBJ2-2, the V gene TRBV7-9; D is unresolved. The germline V gene has CDR1 SEHNR and CDR2 FQNEAQ (reference sequence). The CDR3 is made up of 13 amino acids. V lost 2 bases to trimming and J lost 8 bases, with 9 bases between them.

This clonotype occurred once. This may arise from a read error, as a much more abundant clone is one base away. The rearrangement links TRBV18 to TRBJ2-7, with TRBD1 matching over 7 bases. Germline CDR1 is KGHSH and CDR2 is LQKENI. The V and J ends lost 0 bases and 2 bases, in that order; junction bases with no gene match: 4. CDR3 length: 15 residues. This CDR3 is CASSPPNRGPYEQYF. The CDR3 DNA reads TGTGCCAGCTCACCACCAAACAGGGGCCCCTACGAGCAGTACTTC. Based on the CDR3 plus reference TRBV18 and TRBJ2-7, the full variable domain is NAGVMQNPRHLVRRRGQEARLRCSPMKGHSHVYWYRQLPEEGLKFMVYLQKENIIDESGMPKERFSAEFPKEGPSILRIQQVVRGDSAAYFCASSPPNRGPYEQYFGPGTRLTVT.

In its sample, this clonotype was seen many times. Germline is not matched at one junction end, which may reflect a read error. The chain recombines TRBV5-1 with TRBJ2-7, with D possibly being TRBD2 (6 bases). The length of the CDR3 is 12 residues. Germline CDR1 is SGHRS and CDR2 is YFSETQ. The CDR3 DNA reads TGTGCCAGCAGCCCGGGACTCGCCGAGCAGTACTTC. Protein product: CASSPGLAEQYF.

This clonotype was observed many times. The J gene is TRBJ2-1, the V gene TRBV5-5; 11 nucleotides agree with TRBD2. The CDR3 sequence is 16 residues long. The germline V gene has CDR1 SGHKS and CDR2 YYEKEE (reference sequence). V was pared by 4 bases and J by 9 bases, with 12 bases of the junction left unmatched. CDR3 DNA: TGTGCCAGCAGCGGTGATAGCGGGAGGGCTCTCAGTGAGCAGTTCTTC. Translated: CASSGDSGRALSEQFF. The variable domain in full, with the rest retrieved from reference TRBV5-5 and TRBJ2-1, is DAGVTQSPTHLIKTRGQQVTLRCSPISGHKSVSWYQQVLGQGPQFIFQYYEKEERGRGNFPDRFSARQFPNYSSELNVNALLLGDSALYLCASSGDSGRALSEQFFGPGTRLTVL.

This clonotype was counted at least ten times. The V call is TRBV18, the J call TRBJ2-5, with D possibly being TRBD1 or TRBD2 (5 bases each). Germline assignment: CDR1 KGHSH and CDR2 LQKENI. The V end lost 0 bases, the J end lost 0 bases, and 11 bases lay between the germline ends. CDR3 length: 16 residues. CDR3 DNA: TGTGCCAGCTCACCACCAATCGGGACGGACCAAGAGACCCAGTACTTC. This encodes CASSPPIGTDQETQYF.

This clonotype has ten or more counts. Its ends do not fully match the called genes, so a read error is possible. V is TRBV18 and J is TRBJ1-1; the D is unclear. CDR3 length equals 13 residues. Germline CDR1 and CDR2: KGHSH and LQKENI. The DNA of the CDR3 is TGTGCCAGCTCAGGCAATATGAACGCTGAAGCTTTCTTT. Amino acid sequence: CASSGNMNAEAFF.

Turning to this clonotype: This may arise from a read error, as a much more abundant clone is one base away. J is TRBJ2-7 and V is TRBV28, with TRBD1 matching 7 bases. CDR3 length: 12 amino acids. Germline loops: CDR1 MDHEN, CDR2 SYDVKM. The ends lost 10 bases at V and 7 bases at J; junction bases unmatched: 10. As DNA, the CDR3 is TGTGCCACCTACAGGGGTAGGGATGAGCAGTACTTC. Protein product: CATYRGRDEQYF.

The genes are TRBV4-3 and TRBJ1-1, with 8 bases matching TRBD1. The J segment lost 2 bases and the V segment lost 0 bases, leaving 8 bases of the junction unmatched. CDR1 and CDR2 from the germline V gene are LGHNA and YSLEER. The CDR3 contains 17 residues. CDR3 nucleotide sequence: TGCGCCAGCAGCCAAGAACGGGGGACAGGAACTAACACTGAAGCTTTCTTT. It translates to CASSQERGTGTNTEAFF.

The genes are TRBV24-1 and TRBJ2-3, with 11 nucleotides matching TRBD2. The CDR3 runs to 16 residues. J gave up 1 base and V 4 bases, and 3 bases lay outside the gene matches. CDR1 is KGHDR, CDR2 SFDVKD, per germline. The CDR3 sequence is CATSELAGGGTDTQYF. As DNA, the CDR3 is TGTGCCACCAGTGAGCTAGCGGGAGGCGGCACAGATACGCAGTATTTT.

In regard to this clonotype: The junction differs from germline at one of its ends, possibly a read error. This chain uses TRBV6-1 with TRBJ2-3, with a possible D match to TRBD2 (6 bases). CDR3 length: 14 residues. Germline V gene sequence: CDR1 MNHNS, CDR2 SASEGT. CDR3 nucleotide sequence: TGTGCCAGCCAGGCCGCGGGACGCACAGATATGCAGTATTTT. Encoded protein: CASQAAGRTDMQYF.